A single T cell receptor beta chain is shown here with its context. Antigen specificity is unknown. The CDR3 extends over 16 amino acids. V lost 2 bases and J 2 bases, leaving 13 bases between the germline ends. Germline V CDR1 and CDR2: SGHRS, YFSETQ. Produced via immunoSEQ multiplex PCR; TCRdb's table is partial and in-frame only. The sample gives about 42,000 clones, roughly 81% of which show up once; 0.4% to 0.55% is in the top ten. The data were obtained in a study of STAT3 mutations in large granular lymphocyte leukemia. Points from the study as a whole: At least one immunodominant TCR beta clonotype appeared in every T-cell large granular lymphocyte leukemia patient. Suggested: STAT3 mutation was not the ancestral event for these clonal expansions.

The sequence came from a human donor with T large granular lymphocyte leukemia. Some clones in this sample may be carry-over from other donors' samples. The sample taken for sequencing was PBMCs. This chain uses TRBV5-1 with TRBJ2-2, with a tentative D call TRBD1 (6 bases). Here the CDR3 reads CASSFSLQGNTGELFF. In DNA form, the CDR3 reads TGCGCCAGCAGCTTCTCGCTACAGGGAAACACCGGGGAGCTGTTTTTT.